The 15 T cell receptor beta chains in this list originate from one sample, sequenced in a study of synovial regulatory T cells in juvenile arthritis. Some clones are missing from TCRdb's copy, which holds only in-frame ones; the method was immunoSEQ multiplex PCR. The repertoire table contains approximately 2,000 clones. Each patient with active arthritis gave synovial fluid along with matched peripheral blood. The source material was Treg cells from the synovium. The receptors stem from a donor between 2 and 29 years old with juvenile idiopathic arthritis.

According to its frequency, this clone is medium-sized (0.01 to 0.1%). V gene TRBV6-1 combines with J gene TRBJ1-2; TCRdb returns TRBD1, unconfirmable since there is no DNA. Germline CDR1 reads MNHNS; CDR2 reads SASEGT. The CDR3 extends over 12 amino acids. No nucleotide data were recorded. The CDR3 region is CASRGTGDRYTF.

Judged by frequency, this clone is medium-sized. The V and J genes are TRBV18 and TRBJ2-7; TCRdb outputs TRBD1, but without DNA this stays unchecked. Germline V lookup: CDR1 KGHSH, CDR2 LQKENI. CDR3 length: 14 residues. No DNA is given. The CDR3 region is CASSSRDSSYEQYF.

This clone is deemed medium-sized by its frequency. The chain uses TRBV27 and TRBJ1-1. Germline V CDR1 and CDR2: MNHEY, SMNVEV (reference sequence). The CDR3 is 12 amino acids. DNA for this receptor is not on file. The chain's CDR3 is CASSRRNTEAFF.

According to its frequency, this clone is medium-sized (0.01 to 0.1%). The chain links TRBV18 to TRBJ1-1; TCRdb reports TRBD1, a call that lacks DNA to check it against. The CDR3 totals 15 residues. This entry has no DNA. Germline V CDR1 and CDR2: KGHSH, LQKENI. The CDR3 reads CASSPLDDRDTEAFF. The full variable domain, rest sourced from reference TRBV18 and TRBJ1-1, is NAGVMQNPRHLVRRRGQEARLRCSPMKGHSHVYWYRQLPEEGLKFMVYLQKENIIDESGMPKERFSAEFPKEGPSILRIQQVVRGDSAAYFCASSPLDDRDTEAFFGQGTRLTVV.

This clone is medium-sized (0.01 to 0.1%) by frequency. The V and J genes are TRBV19 and TRBJ1-4. Germline V CDR1 and CDR2: LNHDA, SQIVND (reference sequence). CDR3 size: 15 residues. DNA is not recorded here. The CDR3 reads CASSIGGGANEKLFF.

This clone is deemed medium-sized by its frequency. The chain uses TRBV12-2 and TRBJ1-4; TCRdb lists TRBD1, though no DNA is available to test this call. TRBV12-2 is given as a pseudogene. CDR3 length: 15 residues. DNA is not recorded here. This CDR3 reads CASRLADRGHEKLFF.

Frequency places this clone as medium-sized. This chain connects TRBV30 to TRBJ1-6; no DNA is available, so the TRBD1 call from TCRdb remains unchecked. Germline V gene data show CDR1 as GTSNPN and CDR2 as SVGIG (reference sequence). The CDR3 spans 13 residues. There is no recorded DNA. The CDR3 loop reads CAWTGGKNSPLHF.

This clone shows up as medium-sized (0.01 to 0.1%) by frequency. The chain is built from TRBV19 and TRBJ1-4; TCRdb reports TRBD1, a call that lacks DNA to check it against. Looked up from germline, CDR1 is LNHDA and CDR2 is SQIVND (reference sequence). The CDR3 has 16 residues. The nucleotide record is missing. Here the CDR3 reads CASSSWEDRGGEKLFF.

This clone is deemed medium-sized by its frequency. This rearrangement joins TRBV30 to TRBJ1-2; absent DNA, TCRdb's TRBD1 call cannot be checked. The CDR3 spans 11 residues. Only the protein is available. Germline V lookup: CDR1 GTSNPN, CDR2 SVGIG (reference sequence). The CDR3 spells CAWSDKYGYTF.

This clone is deemed medium-sized by its frequency. The J gene is TRBJ2-3, the V gene TRBV2; absent DNA, TCRdb's TRBD2 call cannot be checked. The CDR3 length is 12 residues. DNA is not recorded here. Germline assignment: CDR1 SNHLY and CDR2 FYNNEI. The CDR3 sequence: CASSPGTDTQYF.

This clone registers medium-sized by frequency. This chain uses TRBV6-6 with TRBJ2-1. CDR1 MNHNY and CDR2 SVGAGI come from the germline V gene (reference sequence). This CDR3 comprises 13 residues. No DNA was logged. The chain's CDR3 is CASSYWAGSQQFF.

This clone is deemed medium-sized by its frequency. The rearrangement links TRBV1 to TRBJ1-2. TRBV1 is termed a pseudogene. The CDR3 is 16 residues long. The nucleotide record is missing. CDR3 protein: CTSRRCSLRKTYGYTF.

According to its frequency, this clone is medium-sized. The CDR3 sequence is CASSPSLNTEAFF. V gene TRBV19 combines with J gene TRBJ1-1. Germline assignment: CDR1 LNHDA and CDR2 SQIVND (reference sequence). CDR3 length: 13 amino acids. Nucleotide data are not available. Complete variable domain (other parts from reference TRBV19 and TRBJ1-1): DGGITQSPKYLFRKEGQNVTLSCEQNLNHDAMYWYRQDPGQGLRLIYYSQIVNDFQKGDIAEGYSVSREKKESFPLTVTSAQKNPTAFYLCASSPSLNTEAFFGQGTRLTVV.

This clone is called medium-sized based on its frequency. V gene TRBV5-6 combines with J gene TRBJ1-2. CDR1 and CDR2 from the germline V gene are SGHDT and YYEEEE. CDR3 length: 14 amino acids. No DNA sequence is on record. The CDR3 protein is CASSLVLANYGYTF.

By frequency, this clone registers medium-sized. This chain links TRBV6-1 with TRBJ2-5; TCRdb's D gene call, TRBD2, goes unchecked for lack of DNA. The CDR3 runs 16 residues. No nucleotide data were recorded. Germline assignment: CDR1 MNHNS and CDR2 SASEGT. CDR3 in amino acids: CASSVGLAGGQETQYF.